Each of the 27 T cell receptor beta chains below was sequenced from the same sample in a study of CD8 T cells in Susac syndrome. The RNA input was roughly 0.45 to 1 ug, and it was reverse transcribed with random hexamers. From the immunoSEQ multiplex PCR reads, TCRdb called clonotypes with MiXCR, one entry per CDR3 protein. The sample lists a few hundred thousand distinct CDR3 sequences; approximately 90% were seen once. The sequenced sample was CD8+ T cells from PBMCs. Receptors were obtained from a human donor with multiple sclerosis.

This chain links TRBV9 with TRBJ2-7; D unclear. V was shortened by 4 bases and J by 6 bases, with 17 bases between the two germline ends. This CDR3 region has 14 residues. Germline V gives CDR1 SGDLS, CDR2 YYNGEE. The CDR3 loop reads CASSPGAGVGEQYF. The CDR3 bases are TGTGCCAGCAGCCCCGGAGCTGGGGTGGGCGAGCAGTACTTC.

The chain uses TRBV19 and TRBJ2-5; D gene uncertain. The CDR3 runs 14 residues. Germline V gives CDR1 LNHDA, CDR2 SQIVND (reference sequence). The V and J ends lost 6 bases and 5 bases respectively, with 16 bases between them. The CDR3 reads CASSHAGDAETQYF. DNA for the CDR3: TGTGCCAGTAGCCACGCCGGCGACGCGGAGACCCAGTACTTC.

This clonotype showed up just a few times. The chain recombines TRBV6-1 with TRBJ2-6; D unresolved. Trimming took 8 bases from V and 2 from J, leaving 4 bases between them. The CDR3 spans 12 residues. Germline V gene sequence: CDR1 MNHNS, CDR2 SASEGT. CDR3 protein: CASFAGANVLTF. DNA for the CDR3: TGTGCCAGCTTTGCTGGGGCCAACGTCCTGACTTTC.

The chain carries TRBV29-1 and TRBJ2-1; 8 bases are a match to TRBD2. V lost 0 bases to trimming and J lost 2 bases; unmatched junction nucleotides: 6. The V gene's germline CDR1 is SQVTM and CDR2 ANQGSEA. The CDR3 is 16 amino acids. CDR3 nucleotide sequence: TGCAGCGTTGAAGAGAAGGCGGGAGGCGCCTACAATGAGCAGTTCTTC. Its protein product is CSVEEKAGGAYNEQFF.

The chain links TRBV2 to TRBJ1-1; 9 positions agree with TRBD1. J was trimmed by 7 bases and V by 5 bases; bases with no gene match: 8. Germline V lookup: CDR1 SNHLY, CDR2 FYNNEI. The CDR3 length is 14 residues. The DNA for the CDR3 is TGTGCCAGCAGTCCTACAACAGGGGGCGGTGAAGCTTTCTTT. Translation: CASSPTTGGGEAFF.

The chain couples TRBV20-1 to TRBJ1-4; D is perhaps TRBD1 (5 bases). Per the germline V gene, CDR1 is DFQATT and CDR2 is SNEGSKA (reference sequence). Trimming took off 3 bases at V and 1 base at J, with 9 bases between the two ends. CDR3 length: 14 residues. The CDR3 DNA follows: TGCAGTGCTAGGATCGGGGGAACTAATGAAAAACTGTTTTTT. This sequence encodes CSARIGGTNEKLFF.

As DNA, the CDR3 is TGTGCCTGGAGTCCGTGGACTAGCGGGACCGGGGAGCTGTTTTTT. Amino acids: CAWSPWTSGTGELFF. V and J are TRBV30 and TRBJ2-2; TRBD2 matches 11 bases. The CDR3 runs 15 residues. V trimming: 2 bases; J trimming: 5 bases; junction bases outside the gene matches: 4. Germline V gene lookup returns CDR1 GTSNPN and CDR2 SVGIG (reference sequence).

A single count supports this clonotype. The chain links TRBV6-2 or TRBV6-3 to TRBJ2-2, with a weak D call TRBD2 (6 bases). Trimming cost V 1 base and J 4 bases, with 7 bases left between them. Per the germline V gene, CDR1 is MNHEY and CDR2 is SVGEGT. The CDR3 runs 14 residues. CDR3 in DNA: TGTGCCAGCAGTTACTTGACTAGCACCGGGGAGCTGTTTTTT. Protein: CASSYLTSTGELFF.

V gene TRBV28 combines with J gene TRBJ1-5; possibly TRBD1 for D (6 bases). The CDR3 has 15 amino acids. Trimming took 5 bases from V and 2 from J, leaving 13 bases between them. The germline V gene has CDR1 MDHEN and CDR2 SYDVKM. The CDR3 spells CASSTDSEGNQPQHF. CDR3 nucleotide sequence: TGTGCCAGCAGTACGGACAGTGAGGGCAATCAGCCCCAGCATTTT.

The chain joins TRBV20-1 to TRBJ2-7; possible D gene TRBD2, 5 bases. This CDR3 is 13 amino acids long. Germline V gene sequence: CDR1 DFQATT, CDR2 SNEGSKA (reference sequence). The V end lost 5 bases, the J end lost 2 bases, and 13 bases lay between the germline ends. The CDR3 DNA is TGCAGTGCTTACTCTTCGGGAACCTACGAGCAGTACTTC. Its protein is CSAYSSGTYEQYF.

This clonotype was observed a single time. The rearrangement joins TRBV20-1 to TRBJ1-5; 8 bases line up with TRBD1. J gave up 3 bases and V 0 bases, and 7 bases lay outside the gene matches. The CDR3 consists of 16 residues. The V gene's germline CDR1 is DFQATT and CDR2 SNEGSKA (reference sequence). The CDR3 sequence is CSARDPTGALNQPQHF. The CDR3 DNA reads TGCAGTGCTAGAGATCCGACAGGGGCCCTCAATCAGCCCCAGCATTTT.

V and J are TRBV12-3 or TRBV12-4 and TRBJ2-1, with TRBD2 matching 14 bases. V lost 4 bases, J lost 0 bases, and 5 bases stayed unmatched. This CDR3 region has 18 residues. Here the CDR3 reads CASSWGLAGDSSYNEQFF. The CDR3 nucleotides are TGTGCCAGCAGTTGGGGACTAGCGGGGGATAGCTCCTACAATGAGCAGTTCTTC.

CDR3 sequence: CASSEAPSGRPTYEQYF. The CDR3 coding sequence is TGTGCCAGCAGTGAAGCCCCTAGCGGGAGGCCCACCTACGAGCAGTACTTC. The chain uses TRBV2 and TRBJ2-7; TRBD2 agrees at 11 bases. Germline trimming cut 0 bases from V and 2 bases from J; bases unmatched to any gene: 6. Germline CDR1 is SNHLY and CDR2 is FYNNEI. The CDR3 extends over 17 amino acids.

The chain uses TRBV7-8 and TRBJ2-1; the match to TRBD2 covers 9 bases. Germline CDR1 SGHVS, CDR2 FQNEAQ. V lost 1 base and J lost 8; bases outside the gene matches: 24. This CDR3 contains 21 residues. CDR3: CASSLVRGGGASLDPAHEQFF. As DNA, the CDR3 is TGTGCCAGCAGCTTAGTGCGGGGCGGGGGGGCCTCCCTGGATCCCGCCCATGAGCAGTTCTTC.

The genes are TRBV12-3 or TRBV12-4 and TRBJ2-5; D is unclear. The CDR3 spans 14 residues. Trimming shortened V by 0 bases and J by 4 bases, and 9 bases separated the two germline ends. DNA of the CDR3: TGTGCCAGCAGTTTAGCGTATCATGGAGAGACCCAGTACTTC. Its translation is CASSLAYHGETQYF.

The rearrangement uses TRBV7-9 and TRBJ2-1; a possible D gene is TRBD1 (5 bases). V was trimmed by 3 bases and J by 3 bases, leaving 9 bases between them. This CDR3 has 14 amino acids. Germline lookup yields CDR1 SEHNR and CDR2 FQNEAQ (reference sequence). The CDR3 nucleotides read TGTGCCAGCAGCTTGCCCAGGGTCTACAATGAGCAGTTCTTC. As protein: CASSLPRVYNEQFF.

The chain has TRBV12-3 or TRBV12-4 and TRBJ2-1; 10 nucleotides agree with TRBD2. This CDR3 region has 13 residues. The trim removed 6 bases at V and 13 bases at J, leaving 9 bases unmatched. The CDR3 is CASSRQREGPQFF. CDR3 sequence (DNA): TGTGCCAGCAGCCGCCAGCGGGAGGGCCCTCAGTTCTTC.

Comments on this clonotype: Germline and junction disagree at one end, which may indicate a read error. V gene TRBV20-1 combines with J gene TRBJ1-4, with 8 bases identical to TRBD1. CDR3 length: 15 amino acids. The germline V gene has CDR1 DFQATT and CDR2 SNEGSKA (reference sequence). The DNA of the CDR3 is TGCAGTGCAAGAGCCAGACAGGGGTGGGATGAAAAACTGTTTTTT. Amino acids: CSARARQGWDEKLFF.

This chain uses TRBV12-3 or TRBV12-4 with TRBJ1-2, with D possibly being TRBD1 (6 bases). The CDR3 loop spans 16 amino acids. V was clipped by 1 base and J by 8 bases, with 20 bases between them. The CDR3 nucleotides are TGTGCCAGCAGTTTAGATCATGTAGGACAGATTTGGGGCTACACCTTC. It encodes CASSLDHVGQIWGYTF.

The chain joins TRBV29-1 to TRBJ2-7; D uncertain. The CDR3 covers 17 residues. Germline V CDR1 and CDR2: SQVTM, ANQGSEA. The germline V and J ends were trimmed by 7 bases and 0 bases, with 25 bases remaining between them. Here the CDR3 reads CSALLPPRLQGSYEQYF. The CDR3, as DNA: TGCAGCGCCCTCTTACCCCCTAGGCTTCAAGGCTCCTACGAGCAGTACTTC.

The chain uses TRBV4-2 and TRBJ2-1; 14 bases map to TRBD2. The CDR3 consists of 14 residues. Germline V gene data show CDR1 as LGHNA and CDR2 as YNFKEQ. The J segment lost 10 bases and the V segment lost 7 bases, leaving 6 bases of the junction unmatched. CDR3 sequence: CASTWGLAGDEQFF. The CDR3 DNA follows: TGTGCCAGCACCTGGGGACTAGCGGGGGACGAGCAGTTCTTC.

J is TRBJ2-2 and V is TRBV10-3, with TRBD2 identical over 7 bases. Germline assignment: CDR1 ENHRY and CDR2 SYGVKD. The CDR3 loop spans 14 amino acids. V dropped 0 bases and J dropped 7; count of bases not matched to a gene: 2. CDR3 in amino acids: CAISESSGFGELFF. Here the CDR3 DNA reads TGTGCCATCAGTGAGTCTAGCGGGTTCGGGGAGCTGTTTTTT.

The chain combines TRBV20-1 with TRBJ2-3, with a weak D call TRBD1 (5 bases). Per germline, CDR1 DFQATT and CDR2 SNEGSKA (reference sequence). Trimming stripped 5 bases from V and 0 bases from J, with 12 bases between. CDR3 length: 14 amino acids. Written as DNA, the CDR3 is TGCAGTGCTGAAGACAGAGCTAGCACAGATACGCAGTATTTT. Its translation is CSAEDRASTDTQYF.

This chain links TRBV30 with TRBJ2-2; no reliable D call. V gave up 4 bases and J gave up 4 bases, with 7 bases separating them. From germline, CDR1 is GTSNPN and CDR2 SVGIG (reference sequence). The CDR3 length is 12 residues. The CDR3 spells CAWISSTGELFF. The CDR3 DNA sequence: TGTGCCTGGATATCATCCACCGGGGAGCTGTTTTTT. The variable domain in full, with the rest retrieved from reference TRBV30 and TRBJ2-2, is SQTIHQWPATLVQPVGSPLSLECTVEGTSNPNLYWYRQAAGRGLQLLFYSVGIGQISSEVPQNLSASRPQDRQFILSSKKLLLSDSGFYLCAWISSTGELFFGEGSRLTVL.

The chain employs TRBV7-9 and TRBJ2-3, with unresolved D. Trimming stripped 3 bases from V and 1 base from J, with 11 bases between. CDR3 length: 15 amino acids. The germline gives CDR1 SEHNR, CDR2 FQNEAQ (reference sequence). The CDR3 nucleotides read TGTGCCAGCAGCTTGCCAATCGGAGGCACAGATACGCAGTATTTT. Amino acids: CASSLPIGGTDTQYF. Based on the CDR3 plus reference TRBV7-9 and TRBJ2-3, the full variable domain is DTGVSQNPRHKITKRGQNVTFRCDPISEHNRLYWYRQTLGQGPEFLTYFQNEAQLEKSRLLSDRFSAERPKGSFSTLEIQRTEQGDSAMYLCASSLPIGGTDTQYFGPGTRLTVL.

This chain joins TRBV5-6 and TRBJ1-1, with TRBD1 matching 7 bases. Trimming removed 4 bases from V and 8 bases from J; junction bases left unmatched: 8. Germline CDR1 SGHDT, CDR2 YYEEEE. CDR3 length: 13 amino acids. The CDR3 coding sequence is TGTGCCAGCAGCGGGAACAGGGGACCCGAAGCTTTCTTT. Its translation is CASSGNRGPEAFF.

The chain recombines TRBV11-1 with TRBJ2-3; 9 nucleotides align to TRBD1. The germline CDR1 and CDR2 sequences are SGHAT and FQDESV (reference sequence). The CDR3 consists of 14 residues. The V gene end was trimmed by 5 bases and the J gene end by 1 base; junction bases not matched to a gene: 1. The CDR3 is CASSRQGGTDTQYF. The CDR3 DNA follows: TGTGCCAGCAGCCGACAGGGGGGCACAGATACGCAGTATTTT.